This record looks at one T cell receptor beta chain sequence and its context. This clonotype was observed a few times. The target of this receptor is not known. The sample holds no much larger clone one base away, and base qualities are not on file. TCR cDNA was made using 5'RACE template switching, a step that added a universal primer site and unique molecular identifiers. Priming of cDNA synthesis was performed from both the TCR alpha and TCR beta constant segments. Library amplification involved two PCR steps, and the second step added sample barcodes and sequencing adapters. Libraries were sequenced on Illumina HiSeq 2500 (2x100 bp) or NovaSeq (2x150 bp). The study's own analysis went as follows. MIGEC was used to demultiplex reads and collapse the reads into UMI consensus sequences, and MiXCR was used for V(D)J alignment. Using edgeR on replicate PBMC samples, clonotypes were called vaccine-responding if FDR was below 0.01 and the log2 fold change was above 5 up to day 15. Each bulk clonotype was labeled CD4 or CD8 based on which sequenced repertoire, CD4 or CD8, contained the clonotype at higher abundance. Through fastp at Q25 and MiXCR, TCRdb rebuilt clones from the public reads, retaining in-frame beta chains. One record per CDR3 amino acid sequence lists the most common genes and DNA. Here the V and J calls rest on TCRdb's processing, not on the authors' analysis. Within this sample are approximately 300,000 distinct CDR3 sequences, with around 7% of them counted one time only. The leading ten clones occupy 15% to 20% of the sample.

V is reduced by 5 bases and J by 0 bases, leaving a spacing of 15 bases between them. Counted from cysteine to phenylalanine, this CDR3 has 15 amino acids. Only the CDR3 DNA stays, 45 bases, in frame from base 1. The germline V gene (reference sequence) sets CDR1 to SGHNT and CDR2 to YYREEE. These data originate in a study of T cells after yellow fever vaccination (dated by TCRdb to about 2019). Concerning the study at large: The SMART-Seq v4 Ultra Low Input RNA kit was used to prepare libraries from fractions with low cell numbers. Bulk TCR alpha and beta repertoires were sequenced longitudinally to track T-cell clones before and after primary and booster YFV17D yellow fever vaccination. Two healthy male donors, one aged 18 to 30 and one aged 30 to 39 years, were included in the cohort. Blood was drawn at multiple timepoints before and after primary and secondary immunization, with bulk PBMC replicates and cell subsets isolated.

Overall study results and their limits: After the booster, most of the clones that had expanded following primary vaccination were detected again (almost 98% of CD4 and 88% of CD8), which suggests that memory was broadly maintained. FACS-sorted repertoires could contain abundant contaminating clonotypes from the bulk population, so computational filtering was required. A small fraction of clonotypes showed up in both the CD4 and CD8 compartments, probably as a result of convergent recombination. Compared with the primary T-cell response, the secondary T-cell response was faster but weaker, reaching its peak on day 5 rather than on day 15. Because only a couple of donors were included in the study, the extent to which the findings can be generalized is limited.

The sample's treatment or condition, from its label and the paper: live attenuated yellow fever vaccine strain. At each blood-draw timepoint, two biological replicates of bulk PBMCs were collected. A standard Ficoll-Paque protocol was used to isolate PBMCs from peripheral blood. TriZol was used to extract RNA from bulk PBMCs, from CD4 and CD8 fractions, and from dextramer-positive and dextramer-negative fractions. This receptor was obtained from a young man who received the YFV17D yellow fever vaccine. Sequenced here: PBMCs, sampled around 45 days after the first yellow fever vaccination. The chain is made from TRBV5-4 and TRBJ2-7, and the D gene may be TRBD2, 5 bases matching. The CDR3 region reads CASSSAVSTSYEQYF. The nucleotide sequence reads TGTGCCAGCAGTTCAGCGGTCTCGACCTCCTACGAGCAGTACTTC.